This T cell receptor (beta chain) was found in a study of OX40 agonist ivuxolimab in advanced cancers. Describing the broader study: Ivuxolimab, which targeted the costimulatory receptor OX40 (CD134), was an agonistic, fully human IgG2 monoclonal antibody. Among the approximately 50 dose-escalation patients, approximately 20 had hepatocellular carcinoma, roughly 15 melanoma, 9 renal cell carcinoma and 9 head and neck cancer. Partial responses were achieved by three dose-escalation patients, of whom one had hepatocellular carcinoma and two had cutaneous melanoma. Patients were allowed to have had prior anti-PD-1, anti-PD-L1 or anti-CTLA-4 therapy, and roughly 40% of the dose-escalation patients had previously received checkpoint inhibitors. In the dose-escalation cohort, 82.7% of patients were male, and the mean age was around 60 years with a range of roughly 23 to 90. The point of sequencing TCRbeta in the periphery was to test whether ivuxolimab changed TCR sequence diversity and drove clonal T-cell expansion. The monotherapy dose-escalation portion (N of about 50 patients) of the phase I ivuxolimab trial is reported in the paper. Intravenous ivuxolimab was administered to patients every 2 weeks at six dose levels: 0.01, 0.1, 0.3, 1.5, 3 and 10 mg/kg. Study-wide conclusions, independent of this receptor: In the 0.1-3.0 mg/kg groups, partial responders were among the patients with the lowest normalized peripheral clonal expansion, particularly in CD8+ T cells. After ivuxolimab, expanded clones were on average more numerous among CD8+ T cells than among CD4+ T cells. Low levels of normalized T-cell clonal expansion were also seen in some nonresponding patients. At doses from 0.1 to 3.0 mg/kg, clonal expansion was seen in both CD4+ and CD8+ blood T cells between baseline and week 6. The antigen specificity of the clonally expanded peripheral T cells was not determined.

The trial excluded patients who had a history of autoimmune disease or who were on systemic immunosuppression. Peripheral blood for TCR sequencing was collected from all dose cohorts at baseline, on cycle 4 day 1, and on cycle 7 day 1. The samples were drawn from a first-in-human, open-label, multicenter phase I dose-escalation trial of ivuxolimab. Adults with locally advanced or metastatic melanoma, renal cell carcinoma, hepatocellular carcinoma or head and neck squamous cell carcinoma were enrolled in the trial. Before TCR sequencing, CD4+ and CD8+ T cells were separately sorted from peripheral blood. Genomic DNA was isolated from the sorted cells so that the TCRbeta CDR3 region could be sequenced. TCRbeta CDR3 regions were sequenced using the immunoSEQ Assay. Sourced from immuneACCESS, this table was stored by TCRdb with only in-frame sequences that have V and J called. A share of the clones is absent; for the studies checked, an unresolved V gene accounts for under half, and the remainder has no known explanation. The sample table shows tens of thousands of clones, and 87% are seen once. The top ten clones comprise 0.61% of the sample.

A word on this clone: Its binding antigen is unknown. There are no base qualities to consult, and no much larger clone falls within one base.

Relative to germline, V is 4 bases shorter and J is 2 bases shorter, with 15 bases between their ends. Via the germline V gene, CDR1 is SQVTM and CDR2 ANQGSEA. Spanning cysteine to phenylalanine, the CDR3 consists of 15 amino acids. Just the 45-base CDR3 DNA is kept, in frame starting at base 1. This TCR came from an adult with an advanced solid tumor such as melanoma, head and neck, liver or kidney cancer. The rearranged segments are TRBV29-1 and TRBJ2-1; the D segment might be TRBD1 or TRBD2, since each matches 6 bases. The specimen was CD4+ or CD8+ T cells sorted from blood, collected in a trial of the OX40 agonist ivuxolimab. At the DNA level, the sequence is TGCAGCGTTGGGTTGGGGGGCTCTGCCTACAATGAGCAGTTCTTC. It is translated as CSVGLGGSAYNEQFF.